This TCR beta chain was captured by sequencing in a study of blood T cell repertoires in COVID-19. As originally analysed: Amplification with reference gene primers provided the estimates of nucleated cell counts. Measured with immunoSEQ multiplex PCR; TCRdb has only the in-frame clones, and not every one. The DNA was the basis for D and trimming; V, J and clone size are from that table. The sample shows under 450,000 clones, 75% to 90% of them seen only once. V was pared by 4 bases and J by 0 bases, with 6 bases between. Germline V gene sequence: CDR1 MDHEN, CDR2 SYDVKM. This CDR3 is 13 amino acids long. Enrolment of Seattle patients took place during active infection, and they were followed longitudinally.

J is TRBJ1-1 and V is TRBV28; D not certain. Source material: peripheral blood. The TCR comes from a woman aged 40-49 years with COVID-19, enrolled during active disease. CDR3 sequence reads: CASSSPMNTEAFF. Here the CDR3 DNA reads TGTGCCAGCAGTTCCCCTATGAACACTGAAGCTTTCTTT.